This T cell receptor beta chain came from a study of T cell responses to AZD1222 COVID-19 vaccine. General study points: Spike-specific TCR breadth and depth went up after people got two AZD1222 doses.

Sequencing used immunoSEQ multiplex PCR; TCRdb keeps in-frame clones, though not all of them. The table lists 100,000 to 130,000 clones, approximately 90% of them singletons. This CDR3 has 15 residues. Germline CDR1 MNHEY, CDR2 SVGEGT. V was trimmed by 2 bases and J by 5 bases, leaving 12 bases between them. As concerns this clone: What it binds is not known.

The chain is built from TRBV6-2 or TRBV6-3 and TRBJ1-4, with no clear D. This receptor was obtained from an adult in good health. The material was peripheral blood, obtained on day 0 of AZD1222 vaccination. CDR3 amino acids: CASSYAPYRNEKLFF. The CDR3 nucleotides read TGTGCCAGCAGTTACGCGCCTTACAGAAATGAAAAACTGTTTTTT.